Detailed here is one T cell receptor (beta chain). Its antigen is unknown. Base-call qualities are not available, and no considerably larger clone is one nucleotide away. Measured from the cysteine to the phenylalanine, the CDR3 is 14 residues long. CDR3 DNA only is kept here, 42 bases in frame from base 1. V is cut by 6 bases and J by 9 bases, and the space between the germline ends is 18 bases. According to the germline V gene (reference sequence), CDR1 reads MNHNY and CDR2 reads SVGAGI. The library was obtained by PCR. This sample was sequenced with an Illumina HiSeq 2500. To reduce PCR and sequencing biases, unique molecular identifiers were built into the TCR beta cDNA libraries. Approximately 500,000 cDNA molecules were obtained per 1 to 10 million input T cells, so each molecule approximated one T cell. The patient libraries were prepared and sequenced using the same protocol as the earlier healthy control dataset. Samples belonging to the same batch were prepared together, multiplexed and sequenced on a shared HiSeq lane. Processing in the source paper ran as follows. MIGEC was used to process the raw barcoded reads, and molecular identifier groups with only a single read were discarded before consensus assembly and CDR3 extraction. Clonotype tables were post-analysed with VDJtools, and diversity was normalized by down-sampling all datasets to the smallest sample size. To correct batch-related cross-sample contamination, repertoire overlap clustering matched CDR3 amino acid sequences but not nucleotide sequences. TCRdb cleaned the public reads at Q25 with fastp, built clones with MiXCR and kept in-frame beta chains. Each record represents a unique CDR3 protein, reported with the most common genes and DNA among its rows. The V and J calls shown here were made by TCRdb, not taken from the authors' results. The sample table lists under 650,000 distinct CDR3 sequences, roughly 45% of them with a count of one. The ten largest clones capture more than 1.5% of the sample.

This entry belongs to a study of post-analysis software for immune sequencing data (dated by TCRdb to between 2014 and 2016). With regard to the full study: The recorded disease courses included relapsing-remitting, secondary progressive and progressive-relapsing multiple sclerosis, and some patients had no subtype annotation. The patient repertoires were set against approximately 10 previously published healthy control repertoires from donors whose ages ranged from roughly 6 to 26 years. A subset of samples was prepared in parallel using single-end sample barcoding, then pooled and co-amplified after Illumina adapter ligation. The research as a whole found: The multiple sclerosis patient group was slightly younger than the control group. Significantly higher frequencies in patients than in controls were found for five or six TRBV segments, including TRBV5-6, TRBV5-1 and TRBV20-1. Compared with controls, multiple sclerosis patients had significantly lower normalized Chao1 diversity, a finding suggesting substantial peripheral T-cell clonal expansion. Direct clustering with F measure showed strong co-clustering of samples prepared in the same batch, prompting a batch-effect correction.

TCR beta repertoires were profiled from peripheral blood of about a dozen young patients with multiple sclerosis to demonstrate the VDJtools post-analysis software. The multiple sclerosis patients were children and adolescents ranging in age from about 6 to 16 years. The receptor comes from a girl aged 10 to 17 with multiple sclerosis. Sequenced: blood. The V gene is TRBV6-6 and the J gene is TRBJ1-5, with the D gene too uncertain to name. The CDR3 has the sequence CASRSDPAARPQHF. The DNA sequence is as follows: TGTGCCAGCAGGTCGGACCCCGCGGCCCGGCCCCAGCATTTT.